A single sample is the source of the 9 T cell receptor beta chains below, sequenced in a study of blood T cell repertoires in COVID-19. The method was immunoSEQ multiplex PCR; TCRdb's version includes in-frame clones alone and lacks a portion of them. The repertoire holds some 220,000 clones, with 70% to 90% as singletons. Material: peripheral blood. These receptors were collected from a woman aged 60 to 75 with active or convalescent COVID-19.

This clone was seen a few times. This chain connects TRBV6-1 to TRBJ2-7; D ambiguous. The CDR3 has 12 residues. The germline V gene has CDR1 MNHNS and CDR2 SASEGT. V was trimmed by 3 bases and J by 3 bases, leaving 6 bases between them. The DNA for the CDR3 is TGTGCCAGCAGTGAGTACGGCTACGAGCAGTACTTC. Translated: CASSEYGYEQYF.

The chain links TRBV5-4 to TRBJ1-4; D is possibly TRBD1 (5 bases). The CDR3 covers 13 residues. The V end was cut by 4 bases, the J end by 8 bases, with 12 bases between. Germline assignment: CDR1 SGHNT and CDR2 YYREEE (reference sequence). CDR3 protein: CASSTGLGEKLFF. Written as DNA, the CDR3 is TGTGCCAGCAGCACGGGACTTGGGGAAAAACTGTTTTTT.

The V and J genes are TRBV5-1 and TRBJ2-5, with TRBD1 matching over 8 bases. After removal of 0 bases from V and 4 bases from J, the junction contained 5 bases not matched to a gene. Germline assignment: CDR1 SGHRS and CDR2 YFSETQ. This CDR3 region has 15 residues. DNA for the CDR3: TGCGCCAGCAGCTTGGGCCCGACAGGGGCAGAGACCCAGTACTTC. It specifies CASSLGPTGAETQYF.

This sequence joins TRBV11-3 and TRBJ1-1, with 7 bases lining up with TRBD1. There are 13 residues in the CDR3. In germline, CDR1 is SGHNT, CDR2 YENEEA. V was clipped by 3 bases and J by 4 bases; unmatched bases: 2. CDR3 nucleotide sequence: TGTGCCAGCAGCTTGTACAGGGGCACTGAAGCTTTCTTT. Translating it yields CASSLYRGTEAFF.

J is TRBJ1-5 and V is TRBV7-2; 8 bases are a match to TRBD1. Germline trimming cut 5 bases from V and 5 bases from J; bases unmatched to any gene: 2. Germline CDR1 and CDR2: SGHTA and FQGNSA. The CDR3 sequence is 13 residues long. CDR3 in DNA: TGTGCCAGCAGCGGGACAGGAGATCAGCCCCAGCATTTT. Translation: CASSGTGDQPQHF.

The rearrangement links TRBV14 to TRBJ2-1, with 7 bases aligning to TRBD2. The V segment lost 5 bases and the J segment 2 bases; nucleotides outside the gene matches: 3. The germline gives CDR1 SGHDN, CDR2 FVKESK. The CDR3 is made up of 14 amino acids. The CDR3 sequence: CASSGTSAYNEQFF. The DNA for the CDR3 is TGTGCCAGCAGCGGAACTAGCGCCTACAATGAGCAGTTCTTC.

This chain links TRBV12-3 or TRBV12-4 with TRBJ1-5; the D gene is possibly TRBD1 (5 bases). There are 13 residues in the CDR3. V was cut by 5 bases and J by 6 bases, with 11 bases left in between. In DNA, the CDR3 is TGTGCCAGCAGTCCAGCCGGGGGTCAGCCCCAGCATTTT. Translation gives CASSPAGGQPQHF.

V is TRBV7-2 and J is TRBJ2-1, with 15 nucleotides matching TRBD2. Germline trimming cut 5 bases from V and 4 bases from J; bases unmatched to any gene: 6. Per the germline V gene, CDR1 is SGHTA and CDR2 is FQGNSA. The CDR3 spans 17 residues. The CDR3 DNA follows: TGTGCCAGCAGCCTTGGACTAGCGGGAGGGTCTTACAATGAGCAGTTCTTC. Translation: CASSLGLAGGSYNEQFF.

V usage is TRBV28 and J usage is TRBJ1-2; 8 bases are a match to TRBD1. V lost 4 bases, J lost 7 bases, and 11 bases stayed unmatched. Looked up from germline, CDR1 is MDHEN and CDR2 is SYDVKM. The CDR3 runs 15 residues. CDR3 loop: CASSSLTGAQRGYTF. CDR3 sequence (DNA): TGTGCCAGCAGTTCGCTGACAGGGGCCCAACGTGGCTACACCTTC.